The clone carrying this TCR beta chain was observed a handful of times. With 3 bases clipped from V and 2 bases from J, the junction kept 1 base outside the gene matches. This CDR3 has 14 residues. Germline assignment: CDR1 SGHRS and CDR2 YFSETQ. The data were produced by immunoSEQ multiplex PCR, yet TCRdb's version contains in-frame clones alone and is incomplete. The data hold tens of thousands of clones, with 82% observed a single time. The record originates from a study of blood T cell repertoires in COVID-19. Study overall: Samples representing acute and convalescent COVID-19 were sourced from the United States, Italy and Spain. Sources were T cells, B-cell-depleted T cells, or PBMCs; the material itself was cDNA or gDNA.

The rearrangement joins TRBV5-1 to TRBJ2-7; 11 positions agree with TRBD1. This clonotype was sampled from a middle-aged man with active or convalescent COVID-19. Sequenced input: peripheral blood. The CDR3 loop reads CASSWGQGAYEQYF. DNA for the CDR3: TGCGCCAGCAGCTGGGGACAGGGGGCCTACGAGCAGTACTTC.